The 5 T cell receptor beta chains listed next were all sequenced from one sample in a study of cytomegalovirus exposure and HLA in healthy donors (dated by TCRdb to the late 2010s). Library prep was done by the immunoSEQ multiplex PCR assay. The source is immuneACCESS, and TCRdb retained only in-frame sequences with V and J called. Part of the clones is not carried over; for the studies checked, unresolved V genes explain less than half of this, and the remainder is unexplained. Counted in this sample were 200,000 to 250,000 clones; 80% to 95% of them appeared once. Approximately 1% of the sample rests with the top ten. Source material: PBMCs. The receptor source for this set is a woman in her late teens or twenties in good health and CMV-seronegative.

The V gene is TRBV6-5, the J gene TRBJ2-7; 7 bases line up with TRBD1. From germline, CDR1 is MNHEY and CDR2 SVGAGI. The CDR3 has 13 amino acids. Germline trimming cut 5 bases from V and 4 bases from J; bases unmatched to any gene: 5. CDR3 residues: CASSQGQIYEQYF. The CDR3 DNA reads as TGTGCCAGCAGTCAGGGACAGATTTACGAGCAGTACTTC.

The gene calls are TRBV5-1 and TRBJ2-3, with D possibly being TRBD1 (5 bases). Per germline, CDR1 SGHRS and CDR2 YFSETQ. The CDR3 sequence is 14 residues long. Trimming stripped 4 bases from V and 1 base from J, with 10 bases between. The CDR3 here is CASSRSTGTDTQYF. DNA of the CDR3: TGCGCCAGCAGCAGATCGACAGGCACAGATACGCAGTATTTT. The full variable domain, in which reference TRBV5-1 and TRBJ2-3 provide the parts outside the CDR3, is KAGVTQTPRYLIKTRGQQVTLSCSPISGHRSVSWYQQTPGQGLQFLFEYFSETQRNKGNFPGRFSGRQFSNSRSEMNVSTLELGDSALYLCASSRSTGTDTQYFGPGTRLTVL.

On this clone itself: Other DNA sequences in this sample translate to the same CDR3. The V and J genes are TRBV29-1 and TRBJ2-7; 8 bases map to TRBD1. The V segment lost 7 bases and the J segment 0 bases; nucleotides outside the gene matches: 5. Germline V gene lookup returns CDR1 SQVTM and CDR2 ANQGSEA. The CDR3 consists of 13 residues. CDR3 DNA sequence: TGCAGCGCCAGGACAGGGAGCTCCTACGAGCAGTACTTC. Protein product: CSARTGSSYEQYF.

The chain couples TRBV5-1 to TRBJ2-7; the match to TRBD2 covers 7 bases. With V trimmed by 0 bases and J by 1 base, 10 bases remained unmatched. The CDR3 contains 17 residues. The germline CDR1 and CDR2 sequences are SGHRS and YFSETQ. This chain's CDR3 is CASSLAGGVLQSYEQYF. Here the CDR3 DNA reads TGCGCCAGCAGCTTGGCGGGAGGCGTTTTACAGTCCTACGAGCAGTACTTC.

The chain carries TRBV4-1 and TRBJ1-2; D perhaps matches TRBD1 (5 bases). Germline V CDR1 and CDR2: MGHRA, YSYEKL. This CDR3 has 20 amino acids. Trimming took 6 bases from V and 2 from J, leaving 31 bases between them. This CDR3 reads CASSVVMGLAEIAGNYGYTF. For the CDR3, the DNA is TGCGCCAGCAGTGTCGTAATGGGACTAGCCGAGATCGCAGGAAACTATGGCTACACCTTC.